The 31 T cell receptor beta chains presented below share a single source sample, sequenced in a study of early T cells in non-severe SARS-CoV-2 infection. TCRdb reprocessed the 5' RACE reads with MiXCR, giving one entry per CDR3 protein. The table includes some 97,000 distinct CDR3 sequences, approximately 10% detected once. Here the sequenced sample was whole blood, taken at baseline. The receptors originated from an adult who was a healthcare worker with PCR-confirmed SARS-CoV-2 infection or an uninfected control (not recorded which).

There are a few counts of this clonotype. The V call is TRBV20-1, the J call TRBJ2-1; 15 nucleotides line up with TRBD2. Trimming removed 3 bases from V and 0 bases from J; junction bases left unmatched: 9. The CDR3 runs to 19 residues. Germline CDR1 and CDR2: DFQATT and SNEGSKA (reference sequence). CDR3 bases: TGCAGTGCTAGTGGGCAGGGGACTAGCGGGAGGATCTCCTACAATGAGCAGTTCTTC. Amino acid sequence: CSASGQGTSGRISYNEQFF.

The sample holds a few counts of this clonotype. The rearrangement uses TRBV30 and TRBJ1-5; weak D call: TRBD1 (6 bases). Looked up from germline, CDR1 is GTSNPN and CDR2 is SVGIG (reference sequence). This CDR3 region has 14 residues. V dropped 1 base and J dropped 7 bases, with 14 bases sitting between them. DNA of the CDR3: TGTGCCTGGAGTGATTCTGGGAGGGGGCAGCCCCAGCATTTT. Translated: CAWSDSGRGQPQHF.

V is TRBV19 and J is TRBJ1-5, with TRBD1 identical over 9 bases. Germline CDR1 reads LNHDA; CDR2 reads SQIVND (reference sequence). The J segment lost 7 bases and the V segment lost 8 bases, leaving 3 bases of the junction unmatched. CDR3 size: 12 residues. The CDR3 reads CASRDRDQPQHF. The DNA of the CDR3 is TGTGCCAGTCGGGACAGGGACCAGCCCCAGCATTTT. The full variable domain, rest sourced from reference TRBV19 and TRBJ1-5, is DGGITQSPKYLFRKEGQNVTLSCEQNLNHDAMYWYRQDPGQGLRLIYYSQIVNDFQKGDIAEGYSVSREKKESFPLTVTSAQKNPTAFYLCASRDRDQPQHFGDGTRLSIL.

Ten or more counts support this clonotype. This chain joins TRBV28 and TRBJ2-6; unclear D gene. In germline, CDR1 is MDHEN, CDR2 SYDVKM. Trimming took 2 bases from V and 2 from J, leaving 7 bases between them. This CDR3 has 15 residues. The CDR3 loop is CASSLGDPGANVLTF. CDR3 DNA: TGTGCCAGCAGTTTAGGGGATCCTGGGGCCAACGTCCTGACTTTC.

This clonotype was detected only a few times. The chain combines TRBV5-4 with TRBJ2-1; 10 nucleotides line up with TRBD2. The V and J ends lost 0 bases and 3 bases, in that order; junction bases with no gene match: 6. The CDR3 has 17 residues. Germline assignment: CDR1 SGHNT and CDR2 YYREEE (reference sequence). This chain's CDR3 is CASSLAIAGGFYNEQFF. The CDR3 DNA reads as TGTGCCAGCAGCTTGGCCATAGCGGGAGGATTCTACAATGAGCAGTTCTTC.

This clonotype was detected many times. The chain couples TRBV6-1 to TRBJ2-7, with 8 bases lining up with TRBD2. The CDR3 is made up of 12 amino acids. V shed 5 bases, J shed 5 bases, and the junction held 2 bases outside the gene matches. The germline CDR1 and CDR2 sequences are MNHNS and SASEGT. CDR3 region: CASSHSGNEQYF. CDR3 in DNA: TGTGCCAGCAGTCATAGCGGGAACGAGCAGTACTTC.

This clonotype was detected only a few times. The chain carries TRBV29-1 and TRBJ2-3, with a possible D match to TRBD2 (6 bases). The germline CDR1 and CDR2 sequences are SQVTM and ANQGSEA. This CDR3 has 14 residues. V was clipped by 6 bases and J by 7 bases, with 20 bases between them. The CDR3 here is CSVETGLGINTQYF. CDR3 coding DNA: TGCAGCGTCGAGACGGGACTTGGTATAAATACGCAGTATTTT.

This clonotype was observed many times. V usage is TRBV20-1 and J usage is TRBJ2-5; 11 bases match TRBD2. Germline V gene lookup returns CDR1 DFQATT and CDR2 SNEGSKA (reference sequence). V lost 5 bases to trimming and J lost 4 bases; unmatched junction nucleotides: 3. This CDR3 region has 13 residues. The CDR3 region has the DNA TGCAGTGCTGTCGGACTAGCGGGAGAGACCCAGTACTTC. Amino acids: CSAVGLAGETQYF.

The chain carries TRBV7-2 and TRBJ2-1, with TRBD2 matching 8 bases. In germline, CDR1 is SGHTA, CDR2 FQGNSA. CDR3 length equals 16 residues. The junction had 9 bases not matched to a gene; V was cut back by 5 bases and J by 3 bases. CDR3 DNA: TGTGCCAGCAGCCCGAGGAGCGGGAGCCTCTACAATGAGCAGTTCTTC. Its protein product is CASSPRSGSLYNEQFF.

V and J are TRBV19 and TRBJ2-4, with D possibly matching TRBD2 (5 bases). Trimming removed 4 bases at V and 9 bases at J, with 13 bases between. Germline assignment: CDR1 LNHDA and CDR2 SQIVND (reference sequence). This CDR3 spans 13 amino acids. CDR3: CASSTITEGIQYF. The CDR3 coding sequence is TGTGCCAGTAGTACGATTACCGAGGGCATTCAGTACTTC.

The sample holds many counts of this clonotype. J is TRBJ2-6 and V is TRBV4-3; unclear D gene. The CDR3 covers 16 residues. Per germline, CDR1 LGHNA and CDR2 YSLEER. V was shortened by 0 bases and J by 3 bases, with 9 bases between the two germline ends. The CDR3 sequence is CASSQDPFGGANVLTF. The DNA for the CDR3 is TGCGCCAGCAGCCAAGATCCTTTCGGTGGGGCCAACGTCCTGACTTTC.

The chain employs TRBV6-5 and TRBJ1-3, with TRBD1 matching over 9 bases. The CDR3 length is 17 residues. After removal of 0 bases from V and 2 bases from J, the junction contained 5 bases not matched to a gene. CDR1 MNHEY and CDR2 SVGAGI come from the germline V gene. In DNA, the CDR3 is TGTGCCAGCAGTTACTCTCGGGACAGGGATACTGGAAACACCATATATTTT. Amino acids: CASSYSRDRDTGNTIYF.

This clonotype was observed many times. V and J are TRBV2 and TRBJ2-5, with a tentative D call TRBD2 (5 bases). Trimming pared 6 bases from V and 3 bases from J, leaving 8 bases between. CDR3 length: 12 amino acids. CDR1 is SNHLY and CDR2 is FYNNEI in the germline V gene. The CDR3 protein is CASRTNEETQYF. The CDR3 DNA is TGTGCCAGCAGGACTAACGAAGAGACCCAGTACTTC.

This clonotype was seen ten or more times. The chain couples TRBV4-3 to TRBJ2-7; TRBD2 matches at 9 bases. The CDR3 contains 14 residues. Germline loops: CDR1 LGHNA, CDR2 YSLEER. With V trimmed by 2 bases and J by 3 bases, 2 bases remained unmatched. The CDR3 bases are TGCGCCAGCAGCCAAAGCGGGGGGAGCTACGAGCAGTACTTC. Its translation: CASSQSGGSYEQYF.

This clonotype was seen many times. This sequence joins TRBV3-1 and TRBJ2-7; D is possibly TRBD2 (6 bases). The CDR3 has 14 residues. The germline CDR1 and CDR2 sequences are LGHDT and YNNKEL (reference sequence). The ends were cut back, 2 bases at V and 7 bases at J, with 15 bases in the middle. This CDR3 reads CASSQIRRAREQYF. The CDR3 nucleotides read TGTGCCAGCAGCCAAATTCGGAGGGCCCGGGAGCAGTACTTC.

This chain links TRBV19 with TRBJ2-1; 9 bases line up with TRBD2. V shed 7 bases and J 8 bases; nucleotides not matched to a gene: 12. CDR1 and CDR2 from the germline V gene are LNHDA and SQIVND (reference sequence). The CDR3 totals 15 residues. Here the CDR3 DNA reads TGTGCCAGTACCCGGCGGGCGGGAGGGCCGGATGAGCAGTTCTTC. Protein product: CASTRRAGGPDEQFF. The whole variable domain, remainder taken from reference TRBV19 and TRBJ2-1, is DGGITQSPKYLFRKEGQNVTLSCEQNLNHDAMYWYRQDPGQGLRLIYYSQIVNDFQKGDIAEGYSVSREKKESFPLTVTSAQKNPTAFYLCASTRRAGGPDEQFFGPGTRLTVL.

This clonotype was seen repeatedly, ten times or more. CDR3 DNA sequence: TGTGCCAGCAGTTTATCACTCAATCAGCCCCAGCATTTT. Its translation is CASSLSLNQPQHF. This chain joins TRBV27 and TRBJ1-5; no clear D gene. Germline V CDR1 and CDR2: MNHEY, SMNVEV (reference sequence). V was shortened by 0 bases and J by 3 bases, with 3 bases between the two germline ends. This CDR3 contains 13 residues.

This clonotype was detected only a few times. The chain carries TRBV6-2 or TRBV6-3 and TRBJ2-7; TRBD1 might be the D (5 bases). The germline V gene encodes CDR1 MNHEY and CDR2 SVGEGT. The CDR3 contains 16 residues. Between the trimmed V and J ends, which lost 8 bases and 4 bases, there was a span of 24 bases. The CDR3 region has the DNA TGTGCCAGCGCTCAACGCGGCCAGGGCTTCGGTTACGAGCAGTACTTC. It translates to CASAQRGQGFGYEQYF.

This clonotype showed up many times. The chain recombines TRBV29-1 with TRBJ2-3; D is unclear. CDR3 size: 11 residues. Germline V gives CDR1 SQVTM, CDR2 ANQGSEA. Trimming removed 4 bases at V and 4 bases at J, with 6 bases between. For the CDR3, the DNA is TGCAGCGTTGCCCCCGCAGATACGCAGTATTTT. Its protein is CSVAPADTQYF.

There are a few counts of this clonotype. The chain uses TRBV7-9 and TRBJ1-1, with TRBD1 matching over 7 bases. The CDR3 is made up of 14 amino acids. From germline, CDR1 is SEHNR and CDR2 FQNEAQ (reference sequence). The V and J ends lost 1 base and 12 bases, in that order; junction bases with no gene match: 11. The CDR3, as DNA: TGTGCCAGCAGCTTAGAGGGGGCGGGACAAGAGCCTTTCTTT. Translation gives CASSLEGAGQEPFF.

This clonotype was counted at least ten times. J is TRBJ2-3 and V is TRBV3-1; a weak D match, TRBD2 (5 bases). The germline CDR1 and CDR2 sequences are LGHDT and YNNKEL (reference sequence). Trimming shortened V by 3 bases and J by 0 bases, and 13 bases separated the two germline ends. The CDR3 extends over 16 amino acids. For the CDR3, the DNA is TGTGCCAGCAGCCATGCTAGCACCACTAGCACAGATACGCAGTATTTT. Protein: CASSHASTTSTDTQYF.

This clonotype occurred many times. This chain's CDR3 is CATSRPGSLEQYF. The CDR3, as DNA: TGTGCCACCAGCAGACCTGGGTCCCTCGAGCAGTACTTC. The chain recombines TRBV15 with TRBJ2-7; D call uncertain. The CDR3 sequence is 13 residues long. Trimming took off 2 bases at V and 6 bases at J, with 11 bases between the two ends. Germline V gene sequence: CDR1 LNHNV, CDR2 YYDKDF (reference sequence). The full variable domain, completed using reference TRBV15 and TRBJ2-7, is DAMVIQNPRYQVTQFGKPVTLSCSQTLNHNVMYWYQQKSSQAPKLLFHYYDKDFNNEADTPDNFQSRRPNTSFCFLDIRSPGLGDTAMYLCATSRPGSLEQYFGPGTRLTVT.

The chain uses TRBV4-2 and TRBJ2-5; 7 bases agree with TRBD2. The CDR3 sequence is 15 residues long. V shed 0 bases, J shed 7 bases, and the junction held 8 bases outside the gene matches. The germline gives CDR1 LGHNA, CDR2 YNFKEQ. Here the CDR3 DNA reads TGTGCCAGCAGCCAAGATGCCAGGCGCGGGGGGACCCAGTACTTC. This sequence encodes CASSQDARRGGTQYF.

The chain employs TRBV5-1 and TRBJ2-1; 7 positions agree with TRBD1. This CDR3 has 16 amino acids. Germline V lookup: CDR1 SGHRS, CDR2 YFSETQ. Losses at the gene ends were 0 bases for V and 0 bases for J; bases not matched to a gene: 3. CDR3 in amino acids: CASSLGRTGSYNEQFF. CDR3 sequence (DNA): TGCGCCAGCAGCTTGGGAAGGACAGGCTCCTACAATGAGCAGTTCTTC.

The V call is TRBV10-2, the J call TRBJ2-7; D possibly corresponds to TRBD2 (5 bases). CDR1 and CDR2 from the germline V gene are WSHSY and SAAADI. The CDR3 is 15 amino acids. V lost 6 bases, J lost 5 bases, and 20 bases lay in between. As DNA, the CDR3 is TGCGCCAGCAGCGGCTTAGCGTTGAGGGCGGACGAGCAGTACTTC. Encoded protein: CASSGLALRADEQYF.

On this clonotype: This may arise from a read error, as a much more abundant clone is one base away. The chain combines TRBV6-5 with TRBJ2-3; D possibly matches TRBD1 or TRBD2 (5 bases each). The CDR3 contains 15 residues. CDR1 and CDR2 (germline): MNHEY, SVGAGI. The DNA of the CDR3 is TGTGCCAGCAGTTACGAGGGGCGCGCCACAGATTCGCAGTATTTT. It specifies CASSYEGRATDSQYF.

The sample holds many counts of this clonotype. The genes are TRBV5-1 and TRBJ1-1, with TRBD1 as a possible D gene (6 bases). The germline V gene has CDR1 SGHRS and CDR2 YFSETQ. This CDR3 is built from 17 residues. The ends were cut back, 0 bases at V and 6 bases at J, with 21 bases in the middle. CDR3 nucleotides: TGCGCCAGCAGCTTGGCGGACAGAATGACGGGAAACCCTGAAGCTTTCTTT. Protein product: CASSLADRMTGNPEAFF.

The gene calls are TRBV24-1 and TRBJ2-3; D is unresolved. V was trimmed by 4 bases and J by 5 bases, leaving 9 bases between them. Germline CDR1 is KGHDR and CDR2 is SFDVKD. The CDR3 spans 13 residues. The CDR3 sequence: CATSDFVGDTQYF. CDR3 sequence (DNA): TGTGCCACCAGTGACTTCGTCGGAGATACGCAGTATTTT.

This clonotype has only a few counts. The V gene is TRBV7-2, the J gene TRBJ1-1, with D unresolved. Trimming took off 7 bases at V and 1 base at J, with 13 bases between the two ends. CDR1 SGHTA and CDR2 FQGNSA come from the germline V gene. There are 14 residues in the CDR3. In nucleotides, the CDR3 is TGTGCCAGCAACCTCAGAGACGGGAACACTGAAGCTTTCTTT. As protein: CASNLRDGNTEAFF.

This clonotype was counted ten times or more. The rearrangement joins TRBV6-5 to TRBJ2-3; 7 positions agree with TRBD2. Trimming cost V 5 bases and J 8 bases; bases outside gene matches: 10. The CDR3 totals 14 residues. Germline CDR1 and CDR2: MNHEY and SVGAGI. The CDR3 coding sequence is TGTGCCAGCAGTGCAGGGACTAACAGTGGTACGCAGTATTTT. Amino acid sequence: CASSAGTNSGTQYF.

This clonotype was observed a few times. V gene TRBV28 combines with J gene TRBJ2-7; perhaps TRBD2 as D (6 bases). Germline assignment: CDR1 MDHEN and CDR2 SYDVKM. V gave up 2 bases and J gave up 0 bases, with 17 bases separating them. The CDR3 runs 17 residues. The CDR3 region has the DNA TGTGCCAGCAGTTTACCGCCGGATAGCGGTACCTCCTACGAGCAGTACTTC. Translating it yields CASSLPPDSGTSYEQYF.